This TCR beta chain was captured by sequencing in a study of blood T cell repertoires in COVID-19 (dated by TCRdb to between 2020 and 2021). Concerning the study at large: The collaborator samples originated in the United States, Italy and Spain and spanned the acute and convalescent phases of COVID-19. The repertoires were released in a freely available public database meant as a resource for research on the immune response to SARS-CoV-2. The prospective study material was composed of cDNA or gDNA derived from T cells, B-cell-depleted T cells, or PBMCs. Nearly every sample came with metadata listing a de-identified subject ID, COVID-19 status, age in years and sex. Samples came from the ongoing ImmuneRACE study (first 160 participants) plus 1,254 subjects from 6 global collaborators. The dataset comprised deeply sampled blood TCRbeta repertoires from subjects exposed to, actively infected with, or recovered from COVID-19. Where available, HLA class I and class II types were obtained from metadata supplied by the sample provider rather than from assay-based typing. Here is what the overall study found, with its caveats: Clinical and demographic metadata were provided uncurated, with the amount varying by source and participant.

The germline V gene sets CDR1 to MNHEY and CDR2 to SVGAGI. The CDR3 runs 13 residues from the cysteine to the phenylalanine. CDR3 DNA only is kept here, 39 bases in frame from base 1. At one collaborating source in Seattle, patients were enrolled during active infection and were followed longitudinally through the course of disease. Collaborating institutions collected whole blood in K2EDTA tubes following their own protocols. Collaborator samples were shipped for TCRbeta analysis as frozen whole blood, isolated PBMCs, or DNA extracted from either sample type. Worth noting for this clone: No antigen is known for it. No much larger clone is present one base from it, and per-base qualities are unavailable.

TCRbeta CDR3 regions were amplified from genomic DNA by means of the immunoSEQ Assay, a bias-controlled multiplex PCR. The original methods were these. Nucleated cell counts per sample were estimated from amplification of reference gene primers within the assay. To quantify the absolute abundance of each unique TCRbeta CDR3 rearrangement, sequence reads were collapsed and filtered. For each sample, productive Simpson clonality was calculated as the square root of Simpson's diversity index across productive rearrangements. TCRdb provides this immuneACCESS table in a form limited to in-frame rearrangements. Some clones are lacking; in checked studies, under half of them reflect an unresolved V gene, and why the rest are absent is not known. The V and J calls and clone size come from that table; D and trimming were worked out from the DNA. This sample gives tens of thousands of clones in total; 65% to 85% of them show up just once. The ten largest clones represent approximately 15% of the sample.

Recombination joined TRBV6-5 with TRBJ2-2; the central 10 bases match TRBD2. The sequenced sample was peripheral blood. The receptor comes from a man in his 60s with COVID-19, enrolled during active disease. The DNA sequence is as follows: TGTGTGAGCGGGGGGGCGAGCACCGGGGAGCTGTTTTTT. Translation gives CVSGGASTGELFF.